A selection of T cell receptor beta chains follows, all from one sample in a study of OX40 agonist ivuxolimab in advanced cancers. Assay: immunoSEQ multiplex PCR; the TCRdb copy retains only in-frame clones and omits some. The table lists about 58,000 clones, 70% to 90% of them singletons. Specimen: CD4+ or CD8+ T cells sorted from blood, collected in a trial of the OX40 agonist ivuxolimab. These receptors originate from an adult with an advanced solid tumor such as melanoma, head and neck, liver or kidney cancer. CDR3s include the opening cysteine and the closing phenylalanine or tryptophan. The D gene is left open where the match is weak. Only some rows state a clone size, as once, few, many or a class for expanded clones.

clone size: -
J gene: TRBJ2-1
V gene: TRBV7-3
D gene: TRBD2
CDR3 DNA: TGTGCCAGCAGCCCCGGAACTAGCGGGCAGTTCTTC
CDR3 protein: CASSPGTSGQFF

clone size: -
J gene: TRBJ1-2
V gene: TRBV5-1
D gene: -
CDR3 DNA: TGCGCCAGCAGCTGGGGTCAGGAGAACTATGGCTACACCTTC
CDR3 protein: CASSWGQENYGYTF

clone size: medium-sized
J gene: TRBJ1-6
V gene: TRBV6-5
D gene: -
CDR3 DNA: TGTGCCAGCAGTTACATCGGAGGTGCGGGTTCACCCCTCCACTTT
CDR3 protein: CASSYIGGAGSPLHF

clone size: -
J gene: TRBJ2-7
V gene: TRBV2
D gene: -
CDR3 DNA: TGTGCCAGCAGTGTAATGGACCACGAGCAGTACTTC
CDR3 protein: CASSVMDHEQYF

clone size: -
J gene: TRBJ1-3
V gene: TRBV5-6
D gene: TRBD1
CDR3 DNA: TGTGCCAGCAGCAGGGACAGGGGAATCTCTGGAAACACCATATATTTT
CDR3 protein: CASSRDRGISGNTIYF

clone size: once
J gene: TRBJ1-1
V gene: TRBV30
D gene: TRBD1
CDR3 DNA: TGTGCCTGGAGCCCCCGACGGGACAGCCAGAACACTGAAGCTTTCTTT
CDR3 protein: CAWSPRRDSQNTEAFF

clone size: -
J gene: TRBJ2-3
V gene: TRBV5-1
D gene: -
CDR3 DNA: TGCGCCAGCAGCTTTGCGGGTCCCTACACAGATACGCAGTATTTT
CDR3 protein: CASSFAGPYTDTQYF

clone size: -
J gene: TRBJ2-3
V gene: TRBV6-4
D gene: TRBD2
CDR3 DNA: TGTGCCAGCAGTCCAGCGGGGGGACGAGATACGCAGTATTTT
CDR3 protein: CASSPAGGRDTQYF

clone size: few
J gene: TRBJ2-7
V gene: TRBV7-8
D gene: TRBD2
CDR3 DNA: TGTGCCAGCAGCCCCTTCAGACTAGCGGGGGCCTACGAGCAGTACTTC
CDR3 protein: CASSPFRLAGAYEQYF

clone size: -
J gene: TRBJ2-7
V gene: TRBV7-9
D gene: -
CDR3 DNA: TGTGCCAGCAGTTTCGGACGGTTCTCCTACGAGCAGTACTTC
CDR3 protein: CASSFGRFSYEQYF

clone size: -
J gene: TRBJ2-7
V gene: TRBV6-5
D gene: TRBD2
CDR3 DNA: TGTGCCAGCAGTTACGCGGGACTAGCGATGTACGAGCAGTACTTC
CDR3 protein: CASSYAGLAMYEQYF

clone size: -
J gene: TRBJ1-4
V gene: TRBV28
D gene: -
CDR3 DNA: TGTGCCAGCAGTAGATTCGGGGAGTCGGAAAAACTGTTTTTT
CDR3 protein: CASSRFGESEKLFF

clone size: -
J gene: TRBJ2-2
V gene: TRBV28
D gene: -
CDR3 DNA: TGTGCCAGCAGTCCAGGGACCAACACCGGGGAGCTGTTTTTT
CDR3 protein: CASSPGTNTGELFF

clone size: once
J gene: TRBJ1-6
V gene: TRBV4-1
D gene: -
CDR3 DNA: TGCGCCAGCAGCCAACTCACAGTGGATTCACCCCTCCACTTT
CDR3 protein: CASSQLTVDSPLHF

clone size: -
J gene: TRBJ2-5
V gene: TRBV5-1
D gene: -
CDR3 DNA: TGCGCCAGCAGCCGAATAGCGAGTGAGAGCGAGACCCAGTACTTC
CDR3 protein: CASSRIASESETQYF

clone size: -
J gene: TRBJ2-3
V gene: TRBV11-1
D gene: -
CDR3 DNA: TGTGCCAGCAGCGTCCAGTCGGGTGGGAACACAGATACGCAGTATTTT
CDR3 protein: CASSVQSGGNTDTQYF

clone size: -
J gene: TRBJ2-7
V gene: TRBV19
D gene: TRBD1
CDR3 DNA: TGTGCCAGTAGTGTCCATCTTGGACAGGGCTACGAGCAGTACTTC
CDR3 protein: CASSVHLGQGYEQYF

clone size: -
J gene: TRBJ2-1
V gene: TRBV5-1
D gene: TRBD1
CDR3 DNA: TGCGCCAGCAGCTACCGAGGGACAGGGGGCGCTGAGCAGTTCTTC
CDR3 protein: CASSYRGTGGAEQFF

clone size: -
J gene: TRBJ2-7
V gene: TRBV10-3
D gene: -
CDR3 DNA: TGTGCCATCAGTTTGGCCGGCAGCTCCTACGAGCAGTACTTC
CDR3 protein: CAISLAGSSYEQYF

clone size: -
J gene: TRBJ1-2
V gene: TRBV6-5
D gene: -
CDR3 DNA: TGTGCCAGCAGACCGGGACAAAATAACTATGGCTACACCTTC
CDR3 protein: CASRPGQNNYGYTF

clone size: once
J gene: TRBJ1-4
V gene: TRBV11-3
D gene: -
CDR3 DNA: TGTGCCAGCAGCTTAAATGAAAAACTGTTTTTT
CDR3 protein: CASSLNEKLFF

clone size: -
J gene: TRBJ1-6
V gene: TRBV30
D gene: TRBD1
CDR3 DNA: TGTGCCTGGGTCCTCGGGACAGCCTATAATTCACCCCTCCACTTT
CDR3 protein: CAWVLGTAYNSPLHF

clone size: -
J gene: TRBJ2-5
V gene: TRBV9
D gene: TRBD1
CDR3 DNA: TGTGCCAGCAGCGGGACAGGGGGCATAGAGACCCAGTACTTC
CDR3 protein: CASSGTGGIETQYF

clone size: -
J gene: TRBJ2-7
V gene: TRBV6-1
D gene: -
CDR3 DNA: TGTGCCAGCACCCAGTTAACATCCTACGAGCAGTACTTC
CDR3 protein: CASTQLTSYEQYF

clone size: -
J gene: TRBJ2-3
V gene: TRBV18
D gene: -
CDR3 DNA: TGTGCCAGCTCACCACTAGGACAGTCATTCACAGATACGCAGTATTTT
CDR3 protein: CASSPLGQSFTDTQYF

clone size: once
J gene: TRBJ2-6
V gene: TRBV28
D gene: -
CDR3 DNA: TGTGCCAGCAGTTCTGGACTCTCTGGGGCCAACGTCCTGACTTTC
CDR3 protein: CASSSGLSGANVLTF

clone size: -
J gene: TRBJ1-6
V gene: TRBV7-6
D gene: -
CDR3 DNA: TGTGCCAGCAGCTTAATGGCGGGAAATTCACCCCTCCACTTT
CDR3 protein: CASSLMAGNSPLHF

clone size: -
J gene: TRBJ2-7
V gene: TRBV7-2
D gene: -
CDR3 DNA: TGTGCCAGCAGCTTAGTGCTGTCGGGCACGTTCGAGCAGTACTTC
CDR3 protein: CASSLVLSGTFEQYF

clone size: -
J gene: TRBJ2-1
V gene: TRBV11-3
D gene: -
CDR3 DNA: TGTGCCAGCAGCTTAGAACAAGGAGGGGTATTGAATGAGCAGTTCTTC
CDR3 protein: CASSLEQGGVLNEQFF

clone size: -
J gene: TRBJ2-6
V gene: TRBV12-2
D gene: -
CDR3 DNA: TGTGCAAGTCGACTAGGGGGACCTGGGGCCAACGTCCTGACTTTC
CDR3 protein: CASRLGGPGANVLTF

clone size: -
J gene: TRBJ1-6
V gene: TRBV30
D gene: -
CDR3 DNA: TGTGCCTGGAGTGTACTTGAGACCGGTTCACCCCTCCACTTT
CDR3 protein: CAWSVLETGSPLHF

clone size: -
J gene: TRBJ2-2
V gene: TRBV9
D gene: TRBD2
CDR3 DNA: TGTGCCAGCAGCGCGGGACTAGGGTACACCGGGGAGCTGTTTTTT
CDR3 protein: CASSAGLGYTGELFF

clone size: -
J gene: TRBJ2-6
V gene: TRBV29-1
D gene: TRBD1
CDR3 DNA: TGCAGCGTTGGGACAGGGTGGGAAGGGGCCAACGTCCTGACTTTC
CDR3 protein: CSVGTGWEGANVLTF

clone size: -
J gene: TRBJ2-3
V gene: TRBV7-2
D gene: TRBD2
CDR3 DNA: TGTGCCAGCAGCTGGAGGACTAGCGGGGGGGCCCGTGATACGCAGTATTTT
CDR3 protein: CASSWRTSGGARDTQYF

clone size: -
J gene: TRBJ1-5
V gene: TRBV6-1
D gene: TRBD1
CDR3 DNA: TGTGCCAGCGGGACAGGGTATCAGCCCCAGCATTTT
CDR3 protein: CASGTGYQPQHF

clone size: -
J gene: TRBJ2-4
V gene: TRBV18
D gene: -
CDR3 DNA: TGTGCCAGCTCACCGGGGCAGGGGAAAAACATTCAGTACTTC
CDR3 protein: CASSPGQGKNIQYF